This T cell receptor beta chain appears in the sequencing data of a study of blood T cell repertoires in COVID-19. The authors' processing: Reference gene primer amplification yielded estimated nucleated cell counts. Profiled with immunoSEQ multiplex PCR; TCRdb holds only in-frame clones, not every one. Clone size and V and J calls were adopted from that table, with D and trimming inferred from the DNA. The sample yields 200,000 to 300,000 clones, 88% seen once. The study recruited people aged roughly 18 to 89 years across some 23 US areas. CDR3 length: 15 amino acids. Per germline, CDR1 MNHNY and CDR2 SVGAGI (reference sequence). Unmatched junction bases numbered 6, after V lost 6 bases and J lost 0 bases.

The chain employs TRBV6-6 and TRBJ2-7; 9 bases are a match to TRBD1. Sequenced input: PBMCs or T cells enriched from blood (not recorded which). This TCR was recovered from a woman aged 35 to 49 with acute COVID-19. CDR3 coding DNA: TGTGCCAGCAGCCAAAGACAGGGGGGCTCCTACGAGCAGTACTTC. This translates into CASSQRQGGSYEQYF.